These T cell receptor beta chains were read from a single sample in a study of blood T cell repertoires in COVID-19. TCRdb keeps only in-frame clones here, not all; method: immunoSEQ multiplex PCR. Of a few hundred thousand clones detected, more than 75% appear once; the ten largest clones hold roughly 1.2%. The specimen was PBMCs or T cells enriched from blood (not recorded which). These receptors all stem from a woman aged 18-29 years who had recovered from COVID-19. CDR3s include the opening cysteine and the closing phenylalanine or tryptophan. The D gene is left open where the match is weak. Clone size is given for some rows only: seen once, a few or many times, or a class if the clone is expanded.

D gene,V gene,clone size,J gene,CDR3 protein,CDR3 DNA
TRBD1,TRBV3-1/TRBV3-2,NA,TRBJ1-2,CASSQERNRGNGYTF,TGTGCCAGCAGCCAAGAGAGGAACAGGGGGAATGGCTACACCTTC
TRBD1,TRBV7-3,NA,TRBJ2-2,CASSLTGTDTGELFF,TGTGCCAGCAGCTTAACCGGGACAGACACCGGGGAGCTGTTTTTT
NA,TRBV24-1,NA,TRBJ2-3,CATSDPGVAESTDTQYF,TGTGCCACCAGTGACCCCGGGGTAGCGGAGAGCACAGATACGCAGTATTTT
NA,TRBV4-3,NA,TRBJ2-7,CASSQDLEGGEQYF,TGCGCCAGCAGCCAAGATCTCGAGGGTGGCGAGCAGTACTTC
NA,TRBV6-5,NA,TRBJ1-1,CASRKTWPNTEAFF,TGTGCCAGCAGAAAGACATGGCCGAACACTGAAGCTTTCTTT
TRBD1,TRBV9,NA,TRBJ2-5,CASSTGTGEETQYF,TGTGCCAGCAGCACAGGGACAGGGGAAGAGACCCAGTACTTC
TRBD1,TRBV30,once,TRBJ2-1,CAWSVPGQGVEQFF,TGTGCCTGGAGTGTACCGGGACAGGGAGTGGAGCAGTTCTTC
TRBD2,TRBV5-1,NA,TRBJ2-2,CASRQRGATGELFF,TGCGCCAGCAGGCAGCGGGGGGCCACCGGGGAGCTGTTTTTT
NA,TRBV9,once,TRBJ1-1,CASSATGLKNTEAFF,TGTGCCAGCAGCGCCACAGGGTTAAAAAACACTGAAGCTTTCTTT
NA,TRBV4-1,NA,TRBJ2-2,CASSPPIAGRSTGELFF,TGCGCCAGCAGCCCTCCAATCGCGGGGCGGAGCACCGGGGAGCTGTTTTTT
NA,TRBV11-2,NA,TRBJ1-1,CASSTERYGGTEAFF,TGTGCCAGCAGCACAGAGAGGTACGGGGGCACTGAAGCTTTCTTT
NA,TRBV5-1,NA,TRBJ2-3,CASSFEGAADTQYF,TGCGCCAGCAGCTTCGAAGGGGCAGCAGATACGCAGTATTTT
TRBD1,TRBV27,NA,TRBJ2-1,CASSFSWGAGGSEQFF,TGTGCCAGCAGTTTCTCCTGGGGGGCAGGGGGCAGTGAGCAGTTCTTC
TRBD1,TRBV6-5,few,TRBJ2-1,CASSYSTDRGDEQFF,TGTGCCAGCAGTTACTCCACGGACAGGGGCGATGAGCAGTTCTTC
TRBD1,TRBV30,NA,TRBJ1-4,CAWSGDRAAGEKLFF,TGTGCCTGGAGCGGCGACAGGGCTGCAGGTGAAAAACTGTTTTTT
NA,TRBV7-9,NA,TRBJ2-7,CASSSQFRSTYEQYF,TGTGCCAGCAGCTCCCAATTCCGGTCTACCTACGAGCAGTACTTC